Below, one T cell receptor (beta chain) is given with its context. The target antigen is unknown. The CDR3 has 14 residues. Deletions cut 5 bases from V and 0 bases from J, with 7 bases between. Germline V gives CDR1 MNHEY, CDR2 SMNVEV (reference sequence). The sample is drawn from a study of cytomegalovirus exposure and HLA in healthy donors. Study-wide context: According to later analysis, the same platform produced the 130 or so validation and several hundred first-cohort repertoires.

Overall study findings and caveats: The study flagged roughly 150 TCR beta chains as cytomegalovirus-associated. Most TCRs appeared rarely, but some public TCRs recurred in many donors.

The method was immunoSEQ multiplex PCR; TCRdb's version includes in-frame clones alone and lacks a portion of them. The sample shows about 120,000 clones, 70% to 90% of them seen only once. This TCR came from a young woman in good health and CMV-seropositive. Sequences were obtained from PBMCs. V usage is TRBV27 and J usage is TRBJ2-2; D gene ambiguous. CDR3 in DNA: TGTGCCAGCAGTGTCGGGTCGAACACCGGGGAGCTGTTTTTT. Its protein is CASSVGSNTGELFF.